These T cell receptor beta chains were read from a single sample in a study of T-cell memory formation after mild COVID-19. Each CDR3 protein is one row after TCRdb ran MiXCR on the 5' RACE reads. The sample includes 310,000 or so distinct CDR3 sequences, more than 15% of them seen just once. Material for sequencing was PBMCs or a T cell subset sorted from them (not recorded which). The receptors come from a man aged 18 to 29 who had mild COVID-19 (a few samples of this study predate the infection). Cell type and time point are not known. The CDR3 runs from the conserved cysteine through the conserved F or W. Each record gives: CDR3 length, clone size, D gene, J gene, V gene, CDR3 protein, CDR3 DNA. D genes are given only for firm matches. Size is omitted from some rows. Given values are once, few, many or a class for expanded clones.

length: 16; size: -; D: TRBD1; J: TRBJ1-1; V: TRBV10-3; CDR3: CAISVGPGQGVSEAFF; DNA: TGTGCCATCAGTGTAGGCCCGGGACAGGGTGTCTCTGAAGCTTTCTTT
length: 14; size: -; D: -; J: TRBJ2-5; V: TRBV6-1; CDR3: CASSNGVVGETQYF; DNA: TGTGCCAGCAGTAATGGAGTGGTTGGGGAGACCCAGTACTTC
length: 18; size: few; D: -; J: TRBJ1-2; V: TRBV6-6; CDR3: CASSLDGEPTPPHYGYTF; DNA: TGTGCCAGCAGCCTAGATGGGGAGCCTACCCCCCCTCACTATGGCTACACCTTC
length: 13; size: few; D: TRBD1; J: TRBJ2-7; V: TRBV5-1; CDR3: CASTDRGAYEQYF; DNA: TGCGCCAGCACAGACAGGGGTGCCTACGAGCAGTACTTC
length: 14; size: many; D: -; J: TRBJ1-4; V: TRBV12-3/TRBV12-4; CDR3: CASSSARQGEKLFF; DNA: TGTGCCAGCAGTTCAGCTCGGCAGGGTGAAAAACTGTTTTTT
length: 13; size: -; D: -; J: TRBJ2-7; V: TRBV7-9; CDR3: CASSPRLDYEQYF; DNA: TGTGCCAGCAGCCCCCGCCTTGATTACGAGCAGTACTTC
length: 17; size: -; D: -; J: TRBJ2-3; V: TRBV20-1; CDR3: CSALPGAGDQGTDTQYF; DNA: TGCAGTGCTCTTCCGGGGGCGGGGGACCAAGGCACAGATACGCAGTATTTT
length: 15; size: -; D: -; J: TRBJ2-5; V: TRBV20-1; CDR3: CSAGRGRTLQETQYF; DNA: TGCAGTGCTGGAAGGGGTCGAACACTCCAAGAGACCCAGTACTTC
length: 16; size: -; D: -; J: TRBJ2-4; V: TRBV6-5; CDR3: CASSYSPDAGRNIQYF; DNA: TGTGCCAGCAGTTACTCTCCCGACGCTGGTCGAAACATTCAGTACTTC
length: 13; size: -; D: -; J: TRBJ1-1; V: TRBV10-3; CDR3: CATGLMDLTEAFF; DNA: TGTGCCACAGGGCTGATGGATCTCACTGAAGCTTTCTTT
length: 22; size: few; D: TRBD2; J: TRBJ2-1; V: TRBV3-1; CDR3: CASSQEIAGTSGGRSSYNEQFF; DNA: TGTGCCAGCAGCCAAGAGATTGCAGGGACTAGCGGGGGAAGGAGCTCCTACAATGAGCAGTTCTTC
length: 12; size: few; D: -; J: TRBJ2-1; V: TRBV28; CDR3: CASSTPSNEQFF; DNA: TGTGCCAGCAGCACGCCCTCCAATGAGCAGTTCTTC
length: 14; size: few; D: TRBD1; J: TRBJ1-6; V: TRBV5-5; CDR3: CASSFRTGQSPLHF; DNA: TGTGCCAGCAGCTTTAGGACAGGGCAGTCACCCCTCCACTTT
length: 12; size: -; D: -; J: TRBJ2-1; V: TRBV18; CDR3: CASSPAGAEQFF; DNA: TGTGCCAGCTCACCAGCCGGCGCTGAGCAGTTCTTC
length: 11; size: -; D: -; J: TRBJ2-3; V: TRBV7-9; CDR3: CASKGTDTQYF; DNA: TGTGCCAGCAAAGGAACAGATACGCAGTATTTT
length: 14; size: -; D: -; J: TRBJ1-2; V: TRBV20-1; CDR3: CSANEAPRDYGYTF; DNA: TGCAGTGCTAATGAAGCCCCCAGAGACTATGGCTACACCTTC
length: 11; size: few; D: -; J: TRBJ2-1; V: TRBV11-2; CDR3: CASSNFPTPFF; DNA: TGTGCCAGCAGCAACTTCCCAACCCCGTTCTTC
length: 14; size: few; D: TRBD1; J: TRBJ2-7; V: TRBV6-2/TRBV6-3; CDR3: CASNRGTARYEQYF; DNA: TGTGCCAGCAATCGAGGGACAGCGCGCTACGAGCAGTACTTC
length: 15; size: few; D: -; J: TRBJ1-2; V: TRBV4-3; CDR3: CASSRERQAHYGYTF; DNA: TGCGCCAGCAGCCGAGAAAGACAGGCTCACTATGGCTACACCTTC
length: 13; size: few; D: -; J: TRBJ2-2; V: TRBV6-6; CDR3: CASPRGNTGELFF; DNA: TGTGCCAGCCCGCGGGGGAACACCGGGGAGCTGTTTTTT
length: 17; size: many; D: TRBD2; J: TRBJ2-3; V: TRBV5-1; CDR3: CASSLAGRGAPPDTQYF; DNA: TGCGCCAGCAGCTTGGCCGGGAGGGGGGCCCCCCCAGATACGCAGTATTTT
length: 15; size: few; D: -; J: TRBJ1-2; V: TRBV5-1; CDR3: CASSLNSGSNYGYTF; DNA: TGCGCCAGCAGCTTGAATTCAGGTTCTAACTATGGCTACACCTTC
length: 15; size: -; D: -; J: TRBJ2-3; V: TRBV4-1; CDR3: CASSQRAFSTDTQYF; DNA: TGCGCCAGCAGCCAAAGGGCCTTTTCCACAGATACGCAGTATTTT
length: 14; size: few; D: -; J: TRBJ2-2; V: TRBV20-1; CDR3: CSARDSRGTGELFF; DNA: TGCAGTGCTAGAGATTCCCGGGGAACCGGGGAGCTGTTTTTT
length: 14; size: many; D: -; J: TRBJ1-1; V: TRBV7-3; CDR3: CASSLGGGSTEAFF; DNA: TGTGCCAGCAGCTTAGGCGGGGGCAGCACTGAAGCTTTCTTT
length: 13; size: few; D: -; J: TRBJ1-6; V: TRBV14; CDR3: CASSQTSNSPLHF; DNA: TGTGCCAGCAGCCAAACCTCAAATTCACCCCTCCACTTT
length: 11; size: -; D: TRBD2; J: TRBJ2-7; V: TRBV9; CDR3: CASGREGEQYF; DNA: TGTGCCAGCGGTCGGGAGGGGGAGCAGTACTTC
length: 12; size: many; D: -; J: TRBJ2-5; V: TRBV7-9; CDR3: CASSLGWETQYF; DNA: TGTGCCAGCAGCTTAGGTTGGGAGACCCAGTACTTC